This T cell receptor (beta chain) was sequenced during a study of cytomegalovirus exposure and HLA in healthy donors. The CDR3 is made up of 15 amino acids. In germline, CDR1 is SGHRS, CDR2 YFSETQ. V trimming: 6 bases; J trimming: 1 base; junction bases outside the gene matches: 4. The study ran its PCR with 60 Vbeta and 13 Jbeta primers. Sequencing used immunoSEQ multiplex PCR; TCRdb keeps in-frame clones, though not all of them. The sample carries about 140,000 clones, approximately 80% recorded once. Material for sequencing was PBMCs. The receptor was derived from a man aged 25-45 years in good health and CMV-seronegative. The V call is TRBV5-1, the J call TRBJ2-2; 9 bases line up with TRBD1. CDR3 nucleotide sequence: TGCGCCAGCATCACGGGACAGGGGAACACCGGGGAGCTGTTTTTT. Its protein is CASITGQGNTGELFF.